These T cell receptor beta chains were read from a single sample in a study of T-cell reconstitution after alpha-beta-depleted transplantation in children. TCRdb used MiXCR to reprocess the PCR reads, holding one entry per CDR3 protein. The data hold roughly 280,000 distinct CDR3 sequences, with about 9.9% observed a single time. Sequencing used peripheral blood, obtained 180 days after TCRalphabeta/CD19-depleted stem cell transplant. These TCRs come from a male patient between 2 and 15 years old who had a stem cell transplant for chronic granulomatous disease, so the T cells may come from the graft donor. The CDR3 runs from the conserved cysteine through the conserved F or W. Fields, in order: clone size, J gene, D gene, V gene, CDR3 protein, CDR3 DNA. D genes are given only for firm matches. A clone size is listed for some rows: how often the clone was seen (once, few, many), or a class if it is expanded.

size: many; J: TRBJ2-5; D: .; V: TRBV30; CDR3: CAWSRREGGETQYF; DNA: TGTGCCTGGAGCAGGCGGGAAGGCGGTGAGACCCAGTACTTC
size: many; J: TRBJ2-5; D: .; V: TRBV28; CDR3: CASSPWQETQYF; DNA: TGTGCCAGCAGTCCGTGGCAAGAGACCCAGTACTTC
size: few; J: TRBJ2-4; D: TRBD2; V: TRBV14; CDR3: CASSQDGGGAGDIQYF; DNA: TGTGCCAGCAGCCAAGACGGCGGGGGGGCCGGAGACATTCAGTACTTC
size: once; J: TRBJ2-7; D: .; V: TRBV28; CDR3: CASFGTSPYEQYF; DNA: TGTGCCAGCTTCGGGACAAGCCCCTACGAGCAGTACTTC
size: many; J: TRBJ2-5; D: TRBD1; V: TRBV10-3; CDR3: CAISETIPGQGIAQETQYF; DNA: TGTGCCATCAGTGAGACAATCCCCGGACAGGGAATAGCGCAAGAGACCCAGTACTTC
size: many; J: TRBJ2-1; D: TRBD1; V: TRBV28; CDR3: CASSLSTTGGPSYNEQFF; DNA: TGTGCCAGCAGTTTAAGTACAACAGGGGGGCCGTCCTACAATGAGCAGTTCTTC
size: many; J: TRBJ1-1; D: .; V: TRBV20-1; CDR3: CSARDLKGMNTEAFF; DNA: TGCAGTGCTAGAGATTTGAAGGGTATGAACACTGAAGCTTTCTTT
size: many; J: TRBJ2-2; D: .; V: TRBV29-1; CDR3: CSVEEGAVRTGELFF; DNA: TGCAGCGTTGAAGAGGGAGCTGTTCGGACCGGGGAGCTGTTTTTT
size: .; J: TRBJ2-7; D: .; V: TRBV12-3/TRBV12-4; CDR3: CASSLGLGHEQYF; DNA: TGTGCCAGCAGTCTCGGGCTGGGGCACGAGCAGTACTTC
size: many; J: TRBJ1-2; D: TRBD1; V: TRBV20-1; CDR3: CSAPRWEGANGYTF; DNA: TGCAGTGCTCCCCGCTGGGAGGGGGCGAATGGCTACACCTTC
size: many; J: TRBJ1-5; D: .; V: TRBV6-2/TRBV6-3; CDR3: CASSYSVGQPQHF; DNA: TGTGCCAGCAGTTACTCGGTAGGGCAGCCCCAGCATTTT
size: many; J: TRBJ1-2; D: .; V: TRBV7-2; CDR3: CASSPRALTGYGYTF; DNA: TGTGCCAGCAGCCCCCGGGCCTTAACGGGGTATGGCTACACCTTC
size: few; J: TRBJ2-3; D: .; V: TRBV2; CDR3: CASSGSRGDTQYF; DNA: TGTGCCAGCAGTGGCTCCCGCGGAGATACGCAGTATTTT
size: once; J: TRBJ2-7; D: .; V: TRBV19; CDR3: CASSIDTSSDYEQYF; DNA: TGTGCCAGTAGTATAGACACTAGTTCGGACTACGAGCAGTACTTC
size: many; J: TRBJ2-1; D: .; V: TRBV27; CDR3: CASSITPGPLGVF; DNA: TGTGCCAGCAGTATCACCCCCGGCCCTCTCGGGGTCTTC
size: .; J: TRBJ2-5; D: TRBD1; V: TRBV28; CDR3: CASSKQGLSAREETQYF; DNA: TGTGCCAGCAGTAAACAGGGGCTGTCGGCCCGAGAAGAGACCCAGTACTTC
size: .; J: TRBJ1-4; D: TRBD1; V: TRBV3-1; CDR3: CASSHNDRGRGEKLFF; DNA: TGTGCCAGCAGCCATAACGACAGGGGCCGGGGTGAAAAACTGTTTTTT
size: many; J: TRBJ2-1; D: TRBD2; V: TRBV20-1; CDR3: CSALPRGGEYNEQFF; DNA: TGCAGTGCTCTACCGCGGGGGGGCGAGTACAATGAGCAGTTCTTC
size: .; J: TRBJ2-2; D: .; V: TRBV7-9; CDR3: CASSGQKSGTGELFF; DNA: TGTGCCAGCAGCGGGCAAAAGTCAGGGACCGGGGAGCTGTTTTTT
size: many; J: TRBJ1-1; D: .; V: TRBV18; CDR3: CATQRELNTEAFF; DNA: TGTGCCACCCAACGGGAGCTGAACACTGAAGCTTTCTTT
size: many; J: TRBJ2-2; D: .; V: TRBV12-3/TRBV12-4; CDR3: CASSLPRSANTGELFF; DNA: TGTGCCAGCAGTTTGCCTCGCAGCGCGAACACCGGGGAGCTGTTTTTT
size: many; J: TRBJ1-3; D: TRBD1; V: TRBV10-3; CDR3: CAINKGQPGSGNTIYF; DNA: TGTGCCATCAACAAGGGACAGCCCGGCTCTGGAAACACCATATATTTT
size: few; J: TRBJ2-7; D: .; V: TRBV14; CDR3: CASSHGAYEQYF; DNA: TGTGCCAGCAGCCACGGGGCCTACGAGCAGTACTTC
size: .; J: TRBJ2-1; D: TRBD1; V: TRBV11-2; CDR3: CASSLLLGTVYNEQFF; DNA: TGTGCCAGCAGCCTACTCTTAGGGACAGTCTACAATGAGCAGTTCTTC
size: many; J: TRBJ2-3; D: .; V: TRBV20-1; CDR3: CSANRQDTQYF; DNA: TGCAGTGCTAATCGGCAAGATACGCAGTATTTT
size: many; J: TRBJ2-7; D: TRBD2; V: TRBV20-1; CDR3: CSARVTSGSGFHEQYF; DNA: TGCAGTGCTAGAGTGACTAGCGGGAGCGGGTTCCACGAGCAGTACTTC
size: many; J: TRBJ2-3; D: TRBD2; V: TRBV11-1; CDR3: CASSFGSLAGGSTDTQYF; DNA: TGTGCCAGCAGCTTCGGGAGCCTAGCGGGAGGGTCTACAGATACGCAGTATTTT
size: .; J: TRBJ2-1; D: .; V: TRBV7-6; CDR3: CASTRRADSSYNEQFF; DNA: TGTGCCAGCACACGTCGGGCAGACAGCTCCTACAATGAGCAGTTCTTC
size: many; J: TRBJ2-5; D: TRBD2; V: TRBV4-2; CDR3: CASSQEPGGWAETQYF; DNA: TGTGCCAGCAGCCAAGAACCGGGAGGATGGGCAGAGACCCAGTACTTC
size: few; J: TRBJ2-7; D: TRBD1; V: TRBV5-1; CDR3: CASSFPGTGDHEQYF; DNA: TGCGCCAGCAGCTTTCCCGGGACAGGGGACCACGAGCAGTACTTC
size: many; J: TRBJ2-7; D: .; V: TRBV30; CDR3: CAWSVSASSYEQYF; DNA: TGTGCCTGGAGTGTATCGGCTAGCTCCTACGAGCAGTACTTC
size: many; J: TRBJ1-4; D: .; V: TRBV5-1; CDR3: CASSLHIGDNDEKLFF; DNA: TGCGCCAGCAGCTTGCATATAGGGGACAACGATGAAAAACTGTTTTTT
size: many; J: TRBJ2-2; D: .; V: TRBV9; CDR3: CASSVYGTGELFF; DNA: TGTGCCAGCAGCGTCTACGGGACCGGGGAGCTGTTTTTT
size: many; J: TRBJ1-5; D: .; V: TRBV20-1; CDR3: CSARALLNQPQHF; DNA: TGCAGTGCTAGAGCTCTTCTCAATCAGCCCCAGCATTTT
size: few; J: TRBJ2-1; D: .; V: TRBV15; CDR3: CATSSRSLAFYNEQFF; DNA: TGTGCCACCAGCAGTAGATCTCTAGCGTTTTACAATGAGCAGTTCTTC
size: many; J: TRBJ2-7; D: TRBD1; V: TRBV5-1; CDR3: CASRQGAYEQYF; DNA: TGCGCCAGCAGACAGGGGGCCTACGAGCAGTACTTC
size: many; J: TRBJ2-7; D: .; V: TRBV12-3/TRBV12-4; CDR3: CASSLGGSYEQYF; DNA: TGCGCCAGCAGCTTAGGGGGCTCCTACGAGCAGTACTTC
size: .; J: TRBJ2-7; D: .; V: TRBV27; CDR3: CASTSGQGYEQYF; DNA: TGTGCCAGCACTTCGGGGCAGGGATACGAGCAGTACTTC
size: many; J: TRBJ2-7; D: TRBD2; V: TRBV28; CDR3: CASSSIIKPGLAGVKGAYEQYF; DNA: TGTGCCAGCAGCTCCATAATTAAACCGGGACTAGCGGGAGTAAAGGGTGCCTACGAGCAGTACTTC
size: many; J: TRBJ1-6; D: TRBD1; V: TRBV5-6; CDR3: CASSLGTGQGSPLHF; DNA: TGTGCCAGCAGCTTGGGGACAGGGCAAGGTTCACCCCTCCACTTT
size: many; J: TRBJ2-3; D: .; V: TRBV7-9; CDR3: CASSSPEGKGTDTQYF; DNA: TGTGCCAGCAGCTCCCCGGAAGGGAAGGGCACAGATACGCAGTATTTT
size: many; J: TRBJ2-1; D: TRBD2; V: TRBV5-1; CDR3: CASSLEGGGAPFF; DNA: TGCGCCAGCAGCTTGGAAGGCGGGGGGGCGCCGTTCTTC
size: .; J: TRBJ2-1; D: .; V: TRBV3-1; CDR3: CASSLARDEQFF; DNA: TGTGCCAGCTCGTTAGCGAGGGATGAGCAGTTCTTC
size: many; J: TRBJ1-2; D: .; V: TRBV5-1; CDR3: CASSLGPLESGYGYTF; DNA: TGCGCCAGCAGCTTGGGCCCATTGGAATCGGGCTATGGCTACACCTTC
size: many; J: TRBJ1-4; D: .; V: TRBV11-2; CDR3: CASSLESDEKLFF; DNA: TGTGCCAGCAGCTTAGAAAGTGATGAAAAACTGTTTTTT
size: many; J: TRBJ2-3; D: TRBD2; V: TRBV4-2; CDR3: CASSQQGLAGGLGDQYTQYF; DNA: TGTGCCAGCAGCCAACAGGGACTAGCGGGGGGGTTAGGTGATCAATATACGCAGTATTTT
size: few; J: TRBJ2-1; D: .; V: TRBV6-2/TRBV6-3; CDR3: CASSRRTVRSSYNEQFF; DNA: TGTGCCAGCAGTCGAAGGACGGTCCGGAGCTCCTACAATGAGCAGTTCTTC
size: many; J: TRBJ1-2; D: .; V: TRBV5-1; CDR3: CASSLETGPGSSYYTF; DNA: TGCGCCAGCAGCTTGGAGACAGGTCCGGGTAGTAGTTACTACACCTTC
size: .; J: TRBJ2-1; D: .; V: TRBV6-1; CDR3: CASSPRARIWDEQFF; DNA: TGTGCCAGCAGTCCCCGGGCCCGGATTTGGGATGAGCAGTTCTTC
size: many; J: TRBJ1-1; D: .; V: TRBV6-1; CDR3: CASNREVRGRVRTEAFF; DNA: TGTGCCAGCAACAGGGAAGTTAGGGGTCGAGTACGGACTGAAGCTTTCTTT
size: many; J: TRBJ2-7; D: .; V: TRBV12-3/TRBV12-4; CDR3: CASSPGAREQYF; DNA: TGTGCCAGCAGCCCCGGGGCTCGCGAGCAGTACTTC
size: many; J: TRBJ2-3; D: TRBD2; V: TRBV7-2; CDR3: CASSLQAGASTDTQYF; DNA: TGTGCCAGCAGCTTACAAGCGGGGGCTAGCACAGATACGCAGTATTTT
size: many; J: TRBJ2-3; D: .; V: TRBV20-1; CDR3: CSARVLDTDTQYF; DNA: TGCAGTGCTAGAGTGTTGGACACAGATACGCAGTATTTT
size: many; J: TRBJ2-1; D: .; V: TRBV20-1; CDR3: CSALRSEQFF; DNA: TGCAGTGCGCTTCGTAGCGAGCAGTTCTTC